This TCR beta chain derives from a study of blood T cell repertoires in COVID-19. Study at large: There were acute and convalescent COVID-19 samples, and they came from the United States, Italy and Spain.

Germline V gene lookup returns CDR1 PRHDT and CDR2 FYEKMQ (reference sequence). Trimming at V came to 5 bases and at J to 4 bases, leaving 11 bases not matched to a gene. The length of the CDR3 is 19 residues. Original data processing: Nucleated cell counts were estimated from reference gene primer amplification. Sequencing used immunoSEQ multiplex PCR; TCRdb keeps in-frame clones, though not all of them. That table furnishes V, J and clone size, whereas the DNA furnished D and trimming. The sample holds roughly 140,000 clones, over 80% seen once. Sequencing was performed on peripheral blood. This receptor was taken from a woman older than 75 with acute or convalescent COVID-19. The V and J genes are TRBV13 and TRBJ2-1; TRBD2 matches 16 bases. The CDR3 loop reads CASSRFPGTSGGAYNEQFF. The CDR3 DNA follows: TGTGCCAGCAGCCGATTTCCCGGGACTAGCGGGGGGGCTTACAATGAGCAGTTCTTC.